Below are 3 T cell receptor beta chains sequenced from a single sample in a study of shared clonotypes between healthy human individuals. This table comes from immunoSEQ multiplex PCR, and its TCRdb copy is limited to in-frame clones, with some not included. The sample contains approximately 940,000 clones, 60% to 85% of which appear only once. Sample: memory CD4+ T cells sorted from blood. The sample's subset: CD45RA-negative fraction. The receptors come from a young man in good health.

This CDR3 is CASSSTGTGDNEQFF. The CDR3 bases are TGCGCCAGCAGCTCGACTGGGACAGGAGACAATGAGCAGTTCTTC. The rearrangement links TRBV5-1 to TRBJ2-1; 8 bases agree with TRBD1. V lost 3 bases, J lost 5 bases, and 7 bases stayed unmatched. Looked up from germline, CDR1 is SGHRS and CDR2 is YFSETQ. This CDR3 is 15 amino acids long.

The V call is TRBV27, the J call TRBJ2-7; D is tentatively TRBD1 or TRBD2 (5 bases each). CDR1 and CDR2 (germline): MNHEY, SMNVEV (reference sequence). Trimming cost V 2 bases and J 0 bases, with 11 bases left between them. The CDR3 is made up of 15 amino acids. The CDR3 DNA is TGTGCCAGCAGTTTAAACGGGACGGACTCCTACGAGCAGTACTTC. Its protein is CASSLNGTDSYEQYF.

The chain employs TRBV7-9 and TRBJ2-5; D may match TRBD1 or TRBD2 (5 bases each). The germline V gene encodes CDR1 SEHNR and CDR2 FQNEAQ (reference sequence). The CDR3 covers 16 residues. Trimming left V 1 base short and J 3 bases short, with 15 bases between. The CDR3 region is CASSLVGVGEKETQYF. The CDR3 nucleotides read TGTGCCAGCAGCTTAGTAGGAGTGGGGGAGAAAGAGACCCAGTACTTC.